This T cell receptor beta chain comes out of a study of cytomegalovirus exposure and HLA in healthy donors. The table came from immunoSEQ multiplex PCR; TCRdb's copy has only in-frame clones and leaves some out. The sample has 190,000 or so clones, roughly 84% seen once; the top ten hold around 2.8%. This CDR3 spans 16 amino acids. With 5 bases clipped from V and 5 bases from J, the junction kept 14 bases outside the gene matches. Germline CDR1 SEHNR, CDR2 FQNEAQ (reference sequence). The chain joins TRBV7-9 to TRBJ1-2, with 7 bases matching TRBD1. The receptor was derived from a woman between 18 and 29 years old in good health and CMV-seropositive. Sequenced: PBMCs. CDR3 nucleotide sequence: TGTGCCAGCAGCCGAGATACCGACAGGGTGGGGTATGGCTACACCTTC. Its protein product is CASSRDTDRVGYGYTF.